The 24 T cell receptor beta chains below all came from one sample that was sequenced in a study of vaccination and CD4 T cells after COVID-19. Cultured CD4+ T cells had their DNA profiled by the Oncomine TCR Beta short-read assay. One entry per CDR3 protein, called by TCRdb with MiXCR from the PCR reads. The table includes almost 20,000 distinct CDR3 sequences, 40% to 65% detected once. These receptors lack a known antigen. The treatment: roughly ten-day PBMC culture with coronavirus spike peptide pools or control peptides (ViraFEST assay). Specimen: CD4+ T cells from blood, cultured in vitro. Receptors were obtained from a human donor who had recovered from COVID-19.

This clonotype has only a few counts. V gene TRBV27 combines with J gene TRBJ1-5; TRBD1 aligns across 8 bases. Germline assignment: CDR1 MNHEY and CDR2 SMNVEV (reference sequence). Germline trimming cut 5 bases from V and 9 bases from J; bases unmatched to any gene: 12. The CDR3 has 15 amino acids. The CDR3 region is CASSVTGALAGPQHF. CDR3 sequence (DNA): TGTGCCAGCAGTGTGACAGGGGCCCTAGCGGGGCCCCAGCATTTT.

The rearrangement joins TRBV6-1 to TRBJ1-6, with TRBD1 matching over 10 bases. CDR3 length: 15 residues. The V gene's germline CDR1 is MNHNS and CDR2 SASEGT. Germline trimming cut 5 bases from V and 7 bases from J; bases unmatched to any gene: 5. This CDR3 reads CASSRDRGSNSPLHF. CDR3 DNA sequence: TGTGCCAGCAGTAGGGACAGGGGAAGCAATTCACCCCTCCACTTT.

This chain connects TRBV7-9 to TRBJ2-3, with 14 bases matching TRBD2. J lost 11 bases, V lost 6 bases, and 13 bases had no gene match. The CDR3 length is 16 residues. Per germline, CDR1 SEHNR and CDR2 FQNEAQ (reference sequence). The CDR3 DNA sequence: TGTGCCAGCAGTTACCCCCAGGGACTAGCGGGAGTGATGCAGTATTTT. This translates into CASSYPQGLAGVMQYF. The full variable domain, its missing parts supplied by reference TRBV7-9 and TRBJ2-3, is DTGVSQNPRHKITKRGQNVTFRCDPISEHNRLYWYRQTLGQGPEFLTYFQNEAQLEKSRLLSDRFSAERPKGSFSTLEIQRTEQGDSAMYLCASSYPQGLAGVMQYFGPGTRLTVL.

The CDR3 is CASSYGVGTYEQYF. In nucleotides, the CDR3 is TGTGCCAGCAGTTACGGGGTAGGAACCTACGAGCAGTACTTC. The chain combines TRBV6-5 with TRBJ2-7; D gene unclear. The CDR3 consists of 14 residues. The V and J ends lost 2 bases and 2 bases respectively, with 10 bases between them. Germline-derived CDR1 and CDR2 are MNHEY and SVGAGI.

For this clonotype: The junction does not match germline at one end; this may be a read error. The chain's CDR3 is CSAGDGTNLYGYTF. The DNA for the CDR3 is TGCAGTGCTGGAGACGGGACGAACCTCTATGGCTACACCTTC. The chain combines TRBV20-1 with TRBJ1-2; a weak D match, TRBD1 (5 bases). This CDR3 comprises 14 residues. Germline CDR1 is DFQATT and CDR2 is SNEGSKA (reference sequence).

V and J are TRBV6-5 and TRBJ2-5; 7 bases map to TRBD1. V was pared by 4 bases and J by 1 base, with 3 bases of the junction left unmatched. The CDR3 length is 14 residues. Germline V lookup: CDR1 MNHEY, CDR2 SVGAGI. In nucleotides, the CDR3 is TGTGCCAGCAGTTTCGGGACAGTCCAAGAGACCCAGTACTTC. This encodes CASSFGTVQETQYF.

The table lists this clonotype with a few counts. The gene calls are TRBV11-1 and TRBJ2-1; possible D gene TRBD2, 5 bases. The CDR3 runs to 14 residues. Germline V CDR1 and CDR2: SGHAT, FQDESV (reference sequence). Trimming left V 4 bases short and J 6 bases short, with 13 bases between. The chain's CDR3 is CASSSTRGGNEQFF. For the CDR3, the DNA is TGTGCCAGCAGCTCCACCCGAGGAGGCAATGAGCAGTTCTTC.

The chain couples TRBV28 to TRBJ2-7; 7 positions match TRBD1. V lost 10 bases and J lost 2; bases outside the gene matches: 14. Germline CDR1 and CDR2: MDHEN and SYDVKM. The CDR3 totals 15 residues. The CDR3 reads CATMGTRQGAYEQYF. CDR3 coding DNA: TGTGCCACCATGGGTACTCGACAGGGAGCCTACGAGCAGTACTTC. The full variable domain, rest sourced from reference TRBV28 and TRBJ2-7, is DVKVTQSSRYLVKRTGEKVFLECVQDMDHENMFWYRQDPGLGLRLIYFSYDVKMKEKGDIPEGYSVSREKKERFSLILESASTNQTSMYLCATMGTRQGAYEQYFGPGTRLTVT.

The rearrangement joins TRBV28 to TRBJ1-2; TRBD1 aligns across 9 bases. J was trimmed by 8 bases and V by 5 bases; bases with no gene match: 12. The CDR3 contains 15 residues. Germline V CDR1 and CDR2: MDHEN, SYDVKM. The CDR3 sequence is CASSPSLQGAQGYTF. CDR3 DNA sequence: TGTGCCAGCAGTCCGAGCTTACAGGGGGCGCAGGGCTACACCTTC.

This sequence joins TRBV19 and TRBJ1-1; D remains unclear. V was pared by 7 bases and J by 5 bases, with 14 bases between. Germline V gene data show CDR1 as LNHDA and CDR2 as SQIVND (reference sequence). CDR3 length equals 13 residues. CDR3 loop: CASTPRPGTEAFF. The CDR3 DNA reads as TGTGCCAGTACTCCTAGGCCTGGTACTGAAGCTTTCTTT.

V and J are TRBV6-1 and TRBJ2-7; TRBD2 aligns across 13 bases. This CDR3 is built from 14 residues. CDR1 and CDR2 (germline): MNHNS, SASEGT. J lost 5 bases, V lost 6 bases, and 4 bases had no gene match. The CDR3 DNA reads TGTGCCAGCAGGAGACTAGCGGGAGGCCACGAGCAGTACTTC. Residues: CASRRLAGGHEQYF.

This rearrangement joins TRBV27 to TRBJ2-2; 7 bases match TRBD1. Germline assignment: CDR1 MNHEY and CDR2 SMNVEV (reference sequence). This CDR3 contains 16 residues. V was clipped by 2 bases and J by 1 base; unmatched bases: 4. The CDR3 DNA is TGTGCCAGCAGTTTAATTGGGACAGTGAACACCGGGGAGCTGTTTTTT. The encoded protein is CASSLIGTVNTGELFF.

This clonotype occurred a few times. The V gene is TRBV4-1, the J gene TRBJ2-3, with 8 bases identical to TRBD1. Germline V gene sequence: CDR1 MGHRA, CDR2 YSYEKL. There are 17 residues in the CDR3. V was clipped by 5 bases and J by 3 bases; unmatched bases: 13. The CDR3 DNA sequence: TGCGCCAGCAGCTCTACTACCGGGACAGGTCCGACAGATACGCAGTATTTT. This sequence encodes CASSSTTGTGPTDTQYF.

This clonotype showed up just a few times. V is TRBV20-1 and J is TRBJ1-6; a possible D gene is TRBD1 (5 bases). The CDR3 totals 15 residues. Per the germline V gene, CDR1 is DFQATT and CDR2 is SNEGSKA (reference sequence). Deletions cut 3 bases from V and 7 bases from J, with 16 bases between. The CDR3 here is CSARLAVGENSPLHF. The CDR3 region has the DNA TGCAGTGCTAGGCTCGCGGTGGGGGAAAATTCACCCCTCCACTTT.

The J gene is TRBJ1-2, the V gene TRBV2, with no clear D. Trimming stripped 3 bases from V and 2 bases from J, with 4 bases between. This CDR3 spans 12 amino acids. Germline V gene lookup returns CDR1 SNHLY and CDR2 FYNNEI. CDR3 nucleotide sequence: TGTGCCAGCAGTGAGGGAAACTATGGCTACACCTTC. This sequence encodes CASSEGNYGYTF.

This clonotype has more than one count but fewer than ten. This chain links TRBV24-1 with TRBJ2-3, with 11 bases identical to TRBD1. The J segment lost 6 bases and the V segment lost 2 bases, leaving 6 bases of the junction unmatched. CDR1 and CDR2 from the germline V gene are KGHDR and SFDVKD. The CDR3 loop spans 16 amino acids. CDR3 sequence (DNA): TGTGCCACCAGTGATTGGGGACAGGGGGGTGTCGATACGCAGTATTTT. Translated: CATSDWGQGGVDTQYF.

Only a few counts were recorded for this clonotype. The CDR3 bases are TGTGCCAGTAGTATTGTGGAGACAGGGGCGGACGAGCAGTACTTC. As protein: CASSIVETGADEQYF. V usage is TRBV19 and J usage is TRBJ2-7; 8 bases align to TRBD1. The CDR3 runs to 15 residues. The germline CDR1 and CDR2 sequences are LNHDA and SQIVND (reference sequence). The J segment lost 5 bases and the V segment lost 3 bases, leaving 9 bases of the junction unmatched.

This clonotype came up once. The chain is built from TRBV7-9 and TRBJ2-7; 12 bases line up with TRBD1. The CDR3 has 16 residues. CDR1 and CDR2 (germline): SEHNR, FQNEAQ (reference sequence). V gave up 5 bases and J gave up 5 bases; unmatched junction bases: 10. In nucleotides, the CDR3 is TGTGCCAGCAGCCTGGGACAGGGGGCGCATGTTAACGAGCAGTACTTC. Translation gives CASSLGQGAHVNEQYF.

V usage is TRBV7-9 and J usage is TRBJ2-2; D not resolved. The CDR3 sequence is 12 residues long. The V end lost 4 bases, the J end lost 7 bases, and 7 bases lay between the germline ends. Germline V lookup: CDR1 SEHNR, CDR2 FQNEAQ (reference sequence). CDR3 bases: TGTGCCAGCAGCTACCTCGGCGGGGAGCTGTTTTTT. This codes for CASSYLGGELFF.

V gene TRBV12-3 or TRBV12-4 combines with J gene TRBJ2-7; TRBD1 agrees at 7 bases. There are 13 residues in the CDR3. V trimming: 7 bases; J trimming: 0 bases; junction bases outside the gene matches: 3. Written as DNA, the CDR3 is TGTGCCAGCAAAAGACAGGGCTCCTACGAGCAGTACTTC. The encoded protein is CASKRQGSYEQYF.

Points on this clonotype: Germline is not matched at one junction end, which may reflect a read error. This chain links TRBV4-3 with TRBJ1-2; TRBD1 matches at 8 bases. This CDR3 has 17 residues. Germline V gene data show CDR1 as LGHNA and CDR2 as YSLEER. The CDR3 region has the DNA TGCGCCAGCGGCCAGGACGGACCGGCGACAGGGGTCTATGGCTACACCTTC. Translation gives CASGQDGPATGVYGYTF.

CDR3: CASSLFGARNSGANVLTF. The CDR3, as DNA: TGCGCCAGCAGCTTATTTGGGGCCCGAAACTCTGGGGCCAACGTCCTGACTTTC. This chain joins TRBV5-1 and TRBJ2-6, with a weak D call TRBD1 (5 bases). This CDR3 contains 18 residues. CDR1 is SGHRS, CDR2 YFSETQ, per germline. V lost 2 bases, J lost 0 bases, and 15 bases lay in between.

This clonotype was counted once. DNA of the CDR3: TGTGCCAGTAGTGAAGTGCTAAGAGGGTATGAGCAGTTCTTC. Its protein is CASSEVLRGYEQFF. The V gene is TRBV19, the J gene TRBJ2-1; TRBD2 is a possible D gene (5 bases). The germline CDR1 and CDR2 sequences are LNHDA and SQIVND (reference sequence). The length of the CDR3 is 14 residues. The V end lost 5 bases, the J end lost 8 bases, and 16 bases lay between the germline ends.

The CDR3 region has the DNA TGTGCCAGCAGTGAGCCCCTGAATAATTCACCCCTCCACTTT. Protein: CASSEPLNNSPLHF. V usage is TRBV6-1 and J usage is TRBJ1-6; D not certain. CDR1 MNHNS and CDR2 SASEGT come from the germline V gene. The V end was cut by 3 bases, the J end by 5 bases, with 8 bases between. This CDR3 spans 14 amino acids.